This TCR beta chain was sequenced for a study of shared clonotypes between healthy human individuals. At the level of the study: In total, the donors were a couple of women and a few men aged 18 to 49.

Germline-derived CDR1 and CDR2 are SGDLS and YYNGEE. V was shortened by 3 bases and J by 0 bases, with 10 bases between the two germline ends. The CDR3 sequence is 15 residues long. Each PCR replicate from the sorted subsets contained 150 to 250 ng DNA, which is 30,000 or so T cell genomes. Here immunoSEQ multiplex PCR was the method, and the copy in TCRdb shows in-frame clones only, minus some. The sample records about 1 million clones, approximately 76% being singletons. Findings and limits, study-wide: About 5.2% was the fraction of naive CD4 clonotypes found shared across several donors.

A word on this clone: Its antigen is as yet unknown.

The chain combines TRBV9 with TRBJ1-3; D remains unclear. This clonotype was sampled from a man younger than 35 in good health. Sequencing input: memory CD4+ T cells sorted from blood. Sample subset: CD45RA-negative fraction. The CDR3 loop reads CASSAEGSSGNTIYF. As DNA, the CDR3 is TGTGCCAGCAGCGCCGAGGGATCCTCTGGAAACACCATATATTTT.